This entry features one T cell receptor (beta chain) sequence. What it binds is not known. V was shortened by 6 bases and J by 1 base, with 8 bases between the two germline ends. Germline lookup yields CDR1 MGHDK and CDR2 SYGVNS. The CDR3 totals 13 residues. This entry belongs to a study of OX40 agonist ivuxolimab in advanced cancers. Study as a whole: Dose-escalation patients were diagnosed with hepatocellular carcinoma, melanoma, renal cell cancer or head and neck cancer. Findings and caveats of the study: Expanded clones were, on average, more numerous among CD8+ T cells than CD4+. Antigens targeted by the expanded peripheral T cells were not determined. Within 6 weeks, CD4+ and CD8+ blood T cells expanded clonally at 0.1 to 3.0 mg/kg.

Profiled with immunoSEQ multiplex PCR; TCRdb holds only in-frame clones, not every one. The profile shows 98,000 or so clones, 70% to 90% of them singletons. The sequence was collected from an adult with an advanced solid tumor such as melanoma, head and neck, liver or kidney cancer. The chain recombines TRBV25-1 with TRBJ2-3, with a possible D match to TRBD2 (6 bases). The sample consisted of CD4+ or CD8+ T cells sorted from blood, taken in a trial of the OX40 agonist ivuxolimab. CDR3 region: CASRPSGTDTQYF. As DNA, the CDR3 is TGTGCCAGCAGGCCTAGCGGCACAGATACGCAGTATTTT.